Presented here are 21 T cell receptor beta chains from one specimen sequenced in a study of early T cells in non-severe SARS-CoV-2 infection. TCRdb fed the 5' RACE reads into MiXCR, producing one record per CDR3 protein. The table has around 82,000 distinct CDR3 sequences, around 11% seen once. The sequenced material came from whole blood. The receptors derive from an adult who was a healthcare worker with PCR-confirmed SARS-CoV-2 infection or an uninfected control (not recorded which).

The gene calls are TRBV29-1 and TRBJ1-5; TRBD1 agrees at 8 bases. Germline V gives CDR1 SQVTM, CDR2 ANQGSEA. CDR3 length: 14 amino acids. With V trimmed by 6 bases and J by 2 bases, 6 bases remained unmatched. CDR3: CSVGPGQGNQPQHF. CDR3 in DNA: TGCAGCGTAGGTCCGGGACAGGGCAATCAGCCCCAGCATTTT.

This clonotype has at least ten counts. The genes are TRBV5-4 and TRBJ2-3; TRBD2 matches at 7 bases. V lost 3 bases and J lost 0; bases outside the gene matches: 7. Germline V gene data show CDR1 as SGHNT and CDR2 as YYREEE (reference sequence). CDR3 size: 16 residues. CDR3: CASSSPGGDSTDTQYF. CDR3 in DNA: TGTGCCAGCAGCTCCCCTGGGGGGGACAGCACAGATACGCAGTATTTT.

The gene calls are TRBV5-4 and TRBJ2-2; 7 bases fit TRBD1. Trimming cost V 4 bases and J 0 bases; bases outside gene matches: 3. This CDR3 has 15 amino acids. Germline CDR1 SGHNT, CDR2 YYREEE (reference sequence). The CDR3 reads CASSRDSANTGELFF. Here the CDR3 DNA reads TGTGCCAGCAGCCGGGACAGCGCGAACACCGGGGAGCTGTTTTTT.

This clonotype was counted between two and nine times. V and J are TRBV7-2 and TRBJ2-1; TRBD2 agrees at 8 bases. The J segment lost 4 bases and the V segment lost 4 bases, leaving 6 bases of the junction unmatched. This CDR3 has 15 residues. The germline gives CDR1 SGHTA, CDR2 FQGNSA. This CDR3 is CASSSTAGEYNEQFF. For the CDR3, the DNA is TGTGCCAGCAGCTCGACAGCGGGGGAGTACAATGAGCAGTTCTTC. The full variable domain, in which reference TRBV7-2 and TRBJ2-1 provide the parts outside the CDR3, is GAGVSQSPSNKVTEKGKDVELRCDPISGHTALYWYRQSLGQGLEFLIYFQGNSAPDKSGLPSDRFSAERTGGSVSTLTIQRTQQEDSAVYLCASSSTAGEYNEQFFGPGTRLTVL.

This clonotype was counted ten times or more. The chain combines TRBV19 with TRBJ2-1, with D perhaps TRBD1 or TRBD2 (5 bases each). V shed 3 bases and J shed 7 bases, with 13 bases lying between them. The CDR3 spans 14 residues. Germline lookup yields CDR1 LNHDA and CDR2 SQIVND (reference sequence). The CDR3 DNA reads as TGTGCCAGTAGTATGGGGACCCAAGGGAATGAGCAGTTCTTC. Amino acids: CASSMGTQGNEQFF.

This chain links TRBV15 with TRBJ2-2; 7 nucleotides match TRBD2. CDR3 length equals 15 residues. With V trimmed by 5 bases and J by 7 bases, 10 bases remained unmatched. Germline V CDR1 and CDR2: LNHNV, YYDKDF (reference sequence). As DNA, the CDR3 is TGTGCCACCAGCGCGATTAGGGAGGGGAGCGGGGAGCTGTTTTTT. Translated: CATSAIREGSGELFF.

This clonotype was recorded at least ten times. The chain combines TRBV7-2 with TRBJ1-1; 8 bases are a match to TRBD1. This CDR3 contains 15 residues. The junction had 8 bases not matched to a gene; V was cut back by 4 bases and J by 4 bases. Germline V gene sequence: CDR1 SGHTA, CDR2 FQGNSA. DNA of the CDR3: TGTGCCAGCAGCTCCCTCAGGGGGCTGGGCACTGAAGCTTTCTTT. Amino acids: CASSSLRGLGTEAFF.

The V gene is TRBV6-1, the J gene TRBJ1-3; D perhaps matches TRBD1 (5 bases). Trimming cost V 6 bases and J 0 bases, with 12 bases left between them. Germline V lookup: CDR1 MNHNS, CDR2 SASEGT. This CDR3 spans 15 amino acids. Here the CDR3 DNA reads TGTGCCAGCAGGGTGAACAGGTTCTCTGGAAACACCATATATTTT. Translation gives CASRVNRFSGNTIYF.

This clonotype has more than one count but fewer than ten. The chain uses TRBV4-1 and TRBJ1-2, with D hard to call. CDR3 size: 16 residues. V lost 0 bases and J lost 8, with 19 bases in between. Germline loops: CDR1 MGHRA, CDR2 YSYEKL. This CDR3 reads CASSQDANTVGYGYTF. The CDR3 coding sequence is TGCGCCAGCAGCCAAGATGCGAATACAGTCGGATACGGCTACACCTTC.

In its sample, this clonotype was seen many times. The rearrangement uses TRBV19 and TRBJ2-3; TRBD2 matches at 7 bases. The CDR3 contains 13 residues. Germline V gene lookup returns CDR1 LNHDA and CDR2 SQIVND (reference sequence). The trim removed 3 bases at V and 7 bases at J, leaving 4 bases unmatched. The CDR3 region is CASSMGGTNTQYF. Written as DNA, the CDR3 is TGTGCCAGTAGTATGGGGGGGACTAATACGCAGTATTTT.

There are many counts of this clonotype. The CDR3 is CASSPPHGEKTQYF. In DNA form, the CDR3 reads TGTGCCAGCAGCCCCCCCCACGGGGAGAAAACCCAGTACTTC. V is TRBV13 and J is TRBJ2-5; D might be TRBD2 (5 bases). V shed 5 bases and J shed 8 bases, with 18 bases lying between them. Germline-derived CDR1 and CDR2 are PRHDT and FYEKMQ (reference sequence). The CDR3 loop spans 14 amino acids.

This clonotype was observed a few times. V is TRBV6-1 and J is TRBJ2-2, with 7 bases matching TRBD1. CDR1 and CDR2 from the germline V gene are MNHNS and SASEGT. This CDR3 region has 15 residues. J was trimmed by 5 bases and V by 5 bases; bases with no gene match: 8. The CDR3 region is CASSPWTGWTGELFF. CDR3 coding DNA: TGTGCCAGCAGTCCCTGGACAGGCTGGACCGGGGAGCTGTTTTTT.

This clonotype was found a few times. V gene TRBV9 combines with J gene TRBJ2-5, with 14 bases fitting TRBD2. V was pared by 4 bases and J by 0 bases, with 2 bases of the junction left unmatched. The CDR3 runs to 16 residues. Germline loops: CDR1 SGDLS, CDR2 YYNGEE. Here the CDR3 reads CASSLTSGGDQETQYF. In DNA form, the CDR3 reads TGTGCCAGCAGCCTGACTAGCGGGGGGGACCAAGAGACCCAGTACTTC.

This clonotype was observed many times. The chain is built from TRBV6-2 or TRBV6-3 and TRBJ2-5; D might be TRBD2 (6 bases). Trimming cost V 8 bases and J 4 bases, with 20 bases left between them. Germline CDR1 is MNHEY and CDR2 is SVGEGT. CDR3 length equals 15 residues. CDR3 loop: CASCTGTQGGETQYF. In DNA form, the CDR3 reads TGTGCCAGCTGTACGGGGACCCAGGGAGGAGAGACCCAGTACTTC.

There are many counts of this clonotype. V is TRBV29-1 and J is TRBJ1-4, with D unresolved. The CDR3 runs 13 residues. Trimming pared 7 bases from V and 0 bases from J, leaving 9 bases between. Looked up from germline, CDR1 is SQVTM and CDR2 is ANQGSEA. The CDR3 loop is CSALGTTNEKLFF. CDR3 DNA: TGCAGCGCTCTGGGTACAACTAATGAAAAACTGTTTTTT.

CDR3 sequence (DNA): TGTGCCAGTAGTATCGACAGGGGTTCCGGGGAGCTGTTTTTT. This sequence encodes CASSIDRGSGELFF. The chain combines TRBV19 with TRBJ2-2; 8 bases fit TRBD1. The CDR3 has 14 amino acids. Germline loops: CDR1 LNHDA, CDR2 SQIVND (reference sequence). V lost 3 bases and J lost 6; bases outside the gene matches: 3.

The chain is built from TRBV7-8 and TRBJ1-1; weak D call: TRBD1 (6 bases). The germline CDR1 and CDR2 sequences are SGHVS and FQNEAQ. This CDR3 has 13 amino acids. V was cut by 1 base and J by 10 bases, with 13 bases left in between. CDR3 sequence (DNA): TGTGCCAGCAGCTTAGACAGGGAGGCGTTAGCTTTCTTT. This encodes CASSLDREALAFF.

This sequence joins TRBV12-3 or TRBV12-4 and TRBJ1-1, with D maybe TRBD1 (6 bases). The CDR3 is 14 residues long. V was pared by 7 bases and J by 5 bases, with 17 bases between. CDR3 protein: CASTKNRVQTEAFF. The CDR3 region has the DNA TGTGCCAGCACCAAGAACAGGGTACAAACTGAAGCTTTCTTT.

The CDR3: CAGLGVADRSGYTF. CDR3 sequence (DNA): TGTGCCGGACTGGGCGTCGCCGATAGGTCTGGCTACACCTTC. The rearrangement links TRBV7-9 to TRBJ1-2; no reliable D call. The CDR3 consists of 14 residues. Germline V gene sequence: CDR1 SEHNR, CDR2 FQNEAQ (reference sequence). Trimming took off 11 bases at V and 7 bases at J, with 23 bases between the two ends.

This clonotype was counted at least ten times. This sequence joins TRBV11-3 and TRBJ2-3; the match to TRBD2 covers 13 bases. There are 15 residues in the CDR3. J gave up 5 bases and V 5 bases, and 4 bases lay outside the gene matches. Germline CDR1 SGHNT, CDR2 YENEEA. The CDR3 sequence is CASSQGLAGLDTQYF. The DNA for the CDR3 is TGTGCCAGCAGCCAGGGACTAGCGGGGTTAGATACGCAGTATTTT.

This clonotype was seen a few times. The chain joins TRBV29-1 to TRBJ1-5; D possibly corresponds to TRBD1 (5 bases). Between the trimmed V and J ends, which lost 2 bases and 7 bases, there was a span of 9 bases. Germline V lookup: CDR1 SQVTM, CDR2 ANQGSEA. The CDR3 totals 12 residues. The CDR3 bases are TGCAGCGTTGAAATTGGGGGACAGCCCCAGCATTTT. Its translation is CSVEIGGQPQHF.